This T cell receptor (beta chain) comes out of a study of blood T cells in healthy people across ages. With a J-beta primer mix and a sample-barcoded 5' primer, a second PCR ran roughly 6 to 12 cycles. One entry per CDR3 protein, called by TCRdb with MiXCR from the 5' RACE reads. Of hundreds of thousands of distinct CDR3 sequences listed, around 46% are singletons. Comments on this clonotype: What it binds is not known.

The CDR3 totals 15 residues. Losses at the gene ends were 5 bases for V and 4 bases for J; bases not matched to a gene: 8. Findings and caveats of the study: More naive CD4+ cells and higher diversity marked long-lived donors relative to aged donors. Unknown CMV status may confound age-related changes in expanded clones. It was found that TCR beta diversity correlated strongly with the percentage of naive T cells. Diversity was estimated from one million T cells, and these estimates were considered underestimates.

Sequenced input: blood. The source is a man aged 25-40 years in good health. The chain combines TRBV12-3 or TRBV12-4 with TRBJ2-3; 8 bases align to TRBD2. The CDR3: CASSPDRGGSDTQYF. Written as DNA, the CDR3 is TGTGCCAGCAGTCCCGACCGGGGGGGATCAGATACGCAGTATTTT.